The sequence of this T cell receptor beta chain was determined in a study of OX40 agonist ivuxolimab in advanced cancers. Study at large: The dose-escalation group included hepatocellular carcinoma, melanoma, renal cell carcinoma and head and neck cancer. The dose-escalation cohort was over 65% male, with a mean age of approximately 61 years, ranging roughly 20 to 90.

Produced via immunoSEQ multiplex PCR; TCRdb's table is partial and in-frame only. The sample holds more than 50,000 clones, around 88% seen once. With regard to this clone: Compared with germline, one end of the junction differs, possibly owing to a read error.

Germline V gene data show CDR1 as SGHNT and CDR2 as YYREEE (reference sequence). The CDR3 totals 12 residues. The rearrangement joins TRBV5-4 to TRBJ2-5, with D perhaps TRBD1 or TRBD2 (5 bases each). The TCR originated in an adult with an advanced solid tumor such as melanoma, head and neck, liver or kidney cancer. Sequencing was performed on CD4+ or CD8+ T cells sorted from blood, taken in a trial of the OX40 agonist ivuxolimab. The chain's CDR3 is CASSRDQETQYF. The CDR3 nucleotides are TGTGCCAGCAGCCGGGACCAGGAGACCCAGTACTTC.